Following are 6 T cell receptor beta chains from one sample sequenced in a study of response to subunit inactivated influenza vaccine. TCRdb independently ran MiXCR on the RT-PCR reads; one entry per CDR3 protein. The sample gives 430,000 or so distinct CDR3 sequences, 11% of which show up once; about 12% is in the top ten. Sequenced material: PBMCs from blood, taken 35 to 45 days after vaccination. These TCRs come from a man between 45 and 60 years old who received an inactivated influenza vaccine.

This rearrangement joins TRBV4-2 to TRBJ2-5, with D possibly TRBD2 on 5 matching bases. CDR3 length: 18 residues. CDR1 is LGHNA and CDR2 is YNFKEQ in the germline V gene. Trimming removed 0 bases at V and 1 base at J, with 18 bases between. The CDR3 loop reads CASSQDKAGGGFQETQYF. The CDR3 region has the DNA TGTGCCAGCAGCCAAGATAAGGCCGGCGGAGGATTCCAAGAGACCCAGTACTTC.

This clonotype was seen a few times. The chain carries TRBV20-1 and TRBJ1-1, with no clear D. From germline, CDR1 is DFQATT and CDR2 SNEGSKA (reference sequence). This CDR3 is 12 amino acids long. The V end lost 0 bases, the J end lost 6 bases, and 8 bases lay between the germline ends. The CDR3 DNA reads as TGCAGTGCTAGAGACGGACGCGCTGAAGCTTTCTTT. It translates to CSARDGRAEAFF.

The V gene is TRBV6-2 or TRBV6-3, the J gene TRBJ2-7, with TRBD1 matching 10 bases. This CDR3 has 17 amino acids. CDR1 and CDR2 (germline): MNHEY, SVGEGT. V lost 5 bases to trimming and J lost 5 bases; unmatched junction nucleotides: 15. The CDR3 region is CASSPGTGERIRHEQYF. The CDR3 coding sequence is TGTGCCAGCAGTCCCGGGACAGGGGAGAGGATTCGGCACGAGCAGTACTTC.

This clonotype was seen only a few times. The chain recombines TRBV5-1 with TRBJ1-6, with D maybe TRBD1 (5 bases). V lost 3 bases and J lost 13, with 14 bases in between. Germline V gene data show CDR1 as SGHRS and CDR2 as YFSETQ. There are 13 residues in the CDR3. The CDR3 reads CASSSQGVDPLHF. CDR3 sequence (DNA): TGCGCCAGCAGCTCTCAAGGGGTAGATCCCCTCCACTTT. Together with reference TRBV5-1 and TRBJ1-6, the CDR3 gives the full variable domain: KAGVTQTPRYLIKTRGQQVTLSCSPISGHRSVSWYQQTPGQGLQFLFEYFSETQRNKGNFPGRFSGRQFSNSRSEMNVSTLELGDSALYLCASSSQGVDPLHFGNGTRLTVT.

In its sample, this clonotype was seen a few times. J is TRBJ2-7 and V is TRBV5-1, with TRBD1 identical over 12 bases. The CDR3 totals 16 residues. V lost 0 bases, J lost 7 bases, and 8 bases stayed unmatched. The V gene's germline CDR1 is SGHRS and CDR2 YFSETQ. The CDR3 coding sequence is TGCGCCAGCAGCTTGGGCCTGGGACAGGGGGCGAGAGAGCAGTACTTC. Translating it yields CASSLGLGQGAREQYF.

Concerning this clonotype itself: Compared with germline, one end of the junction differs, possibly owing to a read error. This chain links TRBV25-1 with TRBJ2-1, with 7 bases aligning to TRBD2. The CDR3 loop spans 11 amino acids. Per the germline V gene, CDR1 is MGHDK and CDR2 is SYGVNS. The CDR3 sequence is CASSGETSRLF. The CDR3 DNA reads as TGTGCCAGCAGTGGAGAGACTAGCAGGCTCTTC.